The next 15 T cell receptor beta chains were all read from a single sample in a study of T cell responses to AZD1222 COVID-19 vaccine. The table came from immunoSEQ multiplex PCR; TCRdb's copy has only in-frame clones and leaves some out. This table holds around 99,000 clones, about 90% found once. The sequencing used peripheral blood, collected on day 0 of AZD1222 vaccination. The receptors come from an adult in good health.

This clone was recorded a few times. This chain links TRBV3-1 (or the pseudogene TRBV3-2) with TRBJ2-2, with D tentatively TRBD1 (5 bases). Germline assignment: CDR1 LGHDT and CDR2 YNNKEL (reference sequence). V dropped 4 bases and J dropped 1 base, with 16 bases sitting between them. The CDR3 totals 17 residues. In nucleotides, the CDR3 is TGTGCCAGCAGCCCCAGGGTCGCGCTAATGAACACCGGGGAGCTGTTTTTT. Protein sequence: CASSPRVALMNTGELFF.

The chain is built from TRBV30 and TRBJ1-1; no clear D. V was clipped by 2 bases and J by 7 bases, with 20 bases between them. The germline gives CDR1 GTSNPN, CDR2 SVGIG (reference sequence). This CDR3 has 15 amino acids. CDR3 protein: CAWSSARHGLFEAFF. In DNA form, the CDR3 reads TGTGCCTGGAGTTCTGCCCGACACGGTCTCTTTGAAGCTTTCTTT.

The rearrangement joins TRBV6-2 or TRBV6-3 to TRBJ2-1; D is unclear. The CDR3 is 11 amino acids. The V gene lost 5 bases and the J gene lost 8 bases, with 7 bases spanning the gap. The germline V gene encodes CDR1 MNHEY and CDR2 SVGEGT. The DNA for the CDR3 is TGTGCCAGCAGTAGGGTCGATGAGCAGTTCTTC. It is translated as CASSRVDEQFF.

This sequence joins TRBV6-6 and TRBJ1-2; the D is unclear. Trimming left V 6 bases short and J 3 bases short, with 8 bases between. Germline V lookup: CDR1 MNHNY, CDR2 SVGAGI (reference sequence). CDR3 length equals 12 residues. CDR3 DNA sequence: TGTGCCAGCAGCCCTCCTGACTATGGCTACACCTTC. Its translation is CASSPPDYGYTF.

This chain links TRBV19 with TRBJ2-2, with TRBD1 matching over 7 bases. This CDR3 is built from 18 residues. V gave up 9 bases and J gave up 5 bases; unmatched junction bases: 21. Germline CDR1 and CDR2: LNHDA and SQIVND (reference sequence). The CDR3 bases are TGTGCCAGCTACGGGAAGACAGGGCACGATAGATCGACCGGGGAGCTGTTTTTT. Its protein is CASYGKTGHDRSTGELFF.

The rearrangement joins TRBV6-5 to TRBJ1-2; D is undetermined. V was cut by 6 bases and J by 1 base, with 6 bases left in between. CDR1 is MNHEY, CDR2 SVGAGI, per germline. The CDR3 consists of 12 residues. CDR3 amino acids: CASRGSNYGYTF. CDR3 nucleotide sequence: TGTGCCAGCAGGGGCAGTAACTATGGCTACACCTTC.

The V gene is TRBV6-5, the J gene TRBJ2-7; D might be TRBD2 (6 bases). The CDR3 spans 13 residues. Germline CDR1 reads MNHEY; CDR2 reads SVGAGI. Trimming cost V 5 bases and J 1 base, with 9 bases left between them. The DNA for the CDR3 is TGTGCCAGCAGTACTGGACTATCCTACGAGCAGTACTTC. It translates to CASSTGLSYEQYF.

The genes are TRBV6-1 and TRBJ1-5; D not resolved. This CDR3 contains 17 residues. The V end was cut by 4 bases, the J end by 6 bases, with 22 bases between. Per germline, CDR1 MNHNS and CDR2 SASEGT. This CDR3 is CASSARDRLRLGQPQHF. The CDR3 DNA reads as TGTGCCAGCAGTGCGCGAGATCGGTTGCGGCTCGGTCAGCCCCAGCATTTT.

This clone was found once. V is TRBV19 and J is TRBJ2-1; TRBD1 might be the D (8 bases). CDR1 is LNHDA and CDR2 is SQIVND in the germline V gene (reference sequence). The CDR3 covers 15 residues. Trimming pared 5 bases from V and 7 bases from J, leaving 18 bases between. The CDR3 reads CASSGSGQGANEQFF. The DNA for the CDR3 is TGTGCCAGTAGTGGTAGCGGGCAGGGGGCGAATGAGCAGTTCTTC.

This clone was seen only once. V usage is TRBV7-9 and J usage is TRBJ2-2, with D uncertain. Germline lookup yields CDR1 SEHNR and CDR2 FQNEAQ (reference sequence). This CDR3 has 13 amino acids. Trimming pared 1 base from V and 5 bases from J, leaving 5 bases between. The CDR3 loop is CASSLDNTGELFF. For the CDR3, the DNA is TGTGCCAGCAGCTTAGACAATACCGGGGAGCTGTTTTTT.

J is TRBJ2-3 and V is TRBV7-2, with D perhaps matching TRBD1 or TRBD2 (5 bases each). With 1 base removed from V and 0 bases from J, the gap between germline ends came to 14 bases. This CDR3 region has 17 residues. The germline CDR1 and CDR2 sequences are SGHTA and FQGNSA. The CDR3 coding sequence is TGTGCCAGCAGCTTAGGGTTAGAGGGGACGAGCACAGATACGCAGTATTTT. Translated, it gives CASSLGLEGTSTDTQYF.

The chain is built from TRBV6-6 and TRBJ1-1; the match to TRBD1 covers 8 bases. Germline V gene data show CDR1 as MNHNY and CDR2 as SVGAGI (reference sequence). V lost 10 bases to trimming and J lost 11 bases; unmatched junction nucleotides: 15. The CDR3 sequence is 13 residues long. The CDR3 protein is CATLPDPGGHAFF. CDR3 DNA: TGTGCCACCCTACCTGACCCAGGGGGCCATGCTTTCTTT.

The CDR3 spells CSASDGGPYEQYF. The DNA of the CDR3 is TGCAGTGCTAGTGACGGGGGTCCCTACGAGCAGTACTTC. This chain connects TRBV20-1 to TRBJ2-7, with D perhaps matching TRBD2 (6 bases). This CDR3 is built from 13 residues. The V end lost 3 bases, the J end lost 2 bases, and 11 bases lay between the germline ends. Germline CDR1 reads DFQATT; CDR2 reads SNEGSKA (reference sequence).

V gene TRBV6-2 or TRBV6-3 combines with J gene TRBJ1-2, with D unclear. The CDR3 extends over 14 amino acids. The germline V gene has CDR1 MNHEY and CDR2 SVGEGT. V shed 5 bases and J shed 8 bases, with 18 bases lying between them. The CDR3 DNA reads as TGTGCCAGCAGTAGAACAGCGGGAGAGTTGGGCTACACCTTC. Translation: CASSRTAGELGYTF.

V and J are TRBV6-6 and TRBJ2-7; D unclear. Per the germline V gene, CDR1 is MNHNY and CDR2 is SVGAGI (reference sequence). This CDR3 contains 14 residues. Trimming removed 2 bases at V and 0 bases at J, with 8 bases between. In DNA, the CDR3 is TGTGCCAGCAGTTACGCAGGCCCCTCCTACGAGCAGTACTTC. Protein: CASSYAGPSYEQYF.